This is a list of T cell receptor beta chains from one sample in a study of T cell repertoires in cytomegalovirus infection. Antigens for these TCRs are unknown. From the reads, TCRdb called clonotypes with MiXCR, one entry per CDR3 protein. This sample yields about a million distinct CDR3 sequences, of which roughly 30% are seen a single time; over 12% belongs to the top ten. The starting material was cultured CD8+ T cells from PBMCs, obtained from culture after CMV antigen stimulation. These TCRs come from a human donor in good health (CMV status not recorded). Some clones in this sample may be carry-over from other donors' samples. Both conserved end residues are part of each CDR3. Fields, in order: clone size, J gene, D gene, CDR3 length, V gene, CDR3 protein, CDR3 DNA. The D gene is left open where the match is weak. Only part of the rows carry a size: once, few, many, or a class if the clone is expanded.

clone size: NA
J gene: TRBJ1-5
D gene: TRBD1
CDR3 length: 18
V gene: TRBV12-3/TRBV12-4
CDR3 protein: CASSFVAGGGHSNQPQHF
CDR3 DNA: TGTGCCAGCAGTTTTGTGGCAGGGGGCGGTCATAGCAATCAGCCCCAGCATTTT

clone size: once
J gene: TRBJ2-3
D gene: TRBD1
CDR3 length: 16
V gene: TRBV24-1
CDR3 protein: CATSDPWDRRTDTQYF
CDR3 DNA: TGTGCCACCAGTGATCCCTGGGACAGACGCACAGATACGCAGTATTTT

clone size: few
J gene: TRBJ1-2
D gene: TRBD1
CDR3 length: 15
V gene: TRBV15
CDR3 protein: CATSITGQERGGYTF
CDR3 DNA: TGTGCCACCAGCATCACAGGACAGGAACGAGGTGGCTACACCTTC

clone size: many
J gene: TRBJ1-4
D gene: TRBD1
CDR3 length: 16
V gene: TRBV7-9
CDR3 protein: CASSLTPGTGREKLFF
CDR3 DNA: TGTGCCAGCAGCTTAACCCCCGGGACAGGGCGCGAAAAACTGTTTTTT

clone size: NA
J gene: TRBJ1-1
D gene: NA
CDR3 length: 15
V gene: TRBV6-5
CDR3 protein: CASSYSRGARTEAFF
CDR3 DNA: TGTGCCAGCAGTTACTCGAGAGGGGCGCGGACTGAAGCTTTCTTT

clone size: NA
J gene: TRBJ1-2
D gene: NA
CDR3 length: 13
V gene: TRBV6-6
CDR3 protein: CATLYGALYGYTF
CDR3 DNA: TGTGCCACCCTTTACGGGGCCCTCTATGGCTACACCTTC

clone size: few
J gene: TRBJ1-1
D gene: NA
CDR3 length: 15
V gene: TRBV12-3/TRBV12-4
CDR3 protein: CASSFMGEGNTEAFF
CDR3 DNA: TGTGCCAGCAGTTTTATGGGGGAGGGGAACACTGAAGCTTTCTTT

clone size: few
J gene: TRBJ1-5
D gene: NA
CDR3 length: 16
V gene: TRBV27
CDR3 protein: CASSRRWGGGNQPQHF
CDR3 DNA: TGTGCCAGCAGTCGCCGCTGGGGAGGAGGCAATCAGCCCCAGCATTTT

clone size: few
J gene: TRBJ1-1
D gene: NA
CDR3 length: 14
V gene: TRBV19
CDR3 protein: CASSMGQGLTEAFF
CDR3 DNA: TGTGCCAGTAGTATGGGTCAGGGGCTCACTGAAGCTTTCTTT

clone size: many
J gene: TRBJ2-3
D gene: NA
CDR3 length: 15
V gene: TRBV6-6
CDR3 protein: CASSYGQFSTDTQYF
CDR3 DNA: TGTGCCAGCAGTTACGGACAGTTTAGCACAGATACGCAGTATTTT

clone size: many
J gene: TRBJ1-5
D gene: TRBD1
CDR3 length: 15
V gene: TRBV7-8
CDR3 protein: CASSLPGQGVQPQHF
CDR3 DNA: TGTGCCAGCAGCTTGCCCGGACAGGGGGTTCAGCCCCAGCATTTT

clone size: many
J gene: TRBJ1-2
D gene: TRBD1
CDR3 length: 19
V gene: TRBV25-1
CDR3 protein: CASSERADRAPLYYYGYTF
CDR3 DNA: TGTGCCAGCAGTGAAAGGGCCGACAGGGCGCCACTCTACTACTATGGCTACACCTTC

clone size: NA
J gene: TRBJ1-1
D gene: NA
CDR3 length: 12
V gene: TRBV27
CDR3 protein: CASSGSNTEAFF
CDR3 DNA: TGTGCCAGCAGTGGGTCGAACACTGAAGCTTTCTTT

clone size: once
J gene: TRBJ1-6
D gene: NA
CDR3 length: 14
V gene: TRBV2
CDR3 protein: CASSELGYGSPLHF
CDR3 DNA: TGTGCCAGCAGTGAATTAGGGTATGGTTCACCCCTCCACTTT

clone size: NA
J gene: TRBJ2-1
D gene: TRBD2
CDR3 length: 16
V gene: TRBV15
CDR3 protein: CATSNSGGAYNDEQFF
CDR3 DNA: TGTGCCACCAGCAATAGCGGGGGGGCCTATAACGATGAGCAGTTCTTC

clone size: NA
J gene: TRBJ1-2
D gene: NA
CDR3 length: 11
V gene: TRBV29-1
CDR3 protein: CSVVALEGYTF
CDR3 DNA: TGCAGCGTGGTGGCCCTGGAGGGCTACACCTTC

clone size: NA
J gene: TRBJ2-1
D gene: TRBD2
CDR3 length: 16
V gene: TRBV4-1
CDR3 protein: CASSQAPSGLGGEQFF
CDR3 DNA: TGCGCCAGCAGCCAAGCGCCTAGCGGCCTCGGGGGGGAGCAGTTCTTC

clone size: NA
J gene: TRBJ1-1
D gene: NA
CDR3 length: 14
V gene: TRBV5-1
CDR3 protein: CASSLRGRYTEAFF
CDR3 DNA: TGCGCCAGCAGCTTGCGGGGCAGGTACACTGAAGCTTTCTTT

clone size: few
J gene: TRBJ1-2
D gene: NA
CDR3 length: 15
V gene: TRBV5-5
CDR3 protein: CASSLRAPDGAGYTF
CDR3 DNA: TGTGCCAGCAGCTTGAGGGCTCCAGACGGAGCCGGCTACACCTTC

clone size: NA
J gene: TRBJ1-1
D gene: NA
CDR3 length: 15
V gene: TRBV14
CDR3 protein: CASSQNGRGNTEAFF
CDR3 DNA: TGTGCCAGCAGCCAGAACGGTAGGGGGAACACTGAAGCTTTCTTT

clone size: many
J gene: TRBJ1-4
D gene: TRBD1
CDR3 length: 16
V gene: TRBV10-3
CDR3 protein: CAISESTDRGKEKLFF
CDR3 DNA: TGTGCCATCAGTGAGTCGACGGACAGGGGTAAAGAAAAACTGTTTTTT

clone size: few
J gene: TRBJ1-5
D gene: NA
CDR3 length: 13
V gene: TRBV19
CDR3 protein: CATEGVGNQPQHF
CDR3 DNA: TGTGCCACCGAGGGGGTGGGTAATCAGCCCCAGCATTTT

clone size: few
J gene: TRBJ2-7
D gene: NA
CDR3 length: 14
V gene: TRBV7-9
CDR3 protein: CASSPERRAYEQYF
CDR3 DNA: TGTGCCAGCAGCCCAGAAAGGAGAGCCTACGAGCAGTACTTC

clone size: once
J gene: TRBJ1-5
D gene: NA
CDR3 length: 13
V gene: TRBV27
CDR3 protein: CASSFTGQGPQHF
CDR3 DNA: TGTGCCAGCAGTTTCACAGGCCAAGGGCCCCAGCATTTT

clone size: few
J gene: TRBJ2-1
D gene: TRBD2
CDR3 length: 14
V gene: TRBV4-1
CDR3 protein: CASTLGSGGNEQFF
CDR3 DNA: TGCGCCAGCACCCTGGGTAGCGGGGGGAATGAGCAGTTCTTC

clone size: NA
J gene: TRBJ2-3
D gene: TRBD2
CDR3 length: 17
V gene: TRBV5-4
CDR3 protein: CASSLIDGGARTDTQYF
CDR3 DNA: TGTGCCAGCAGCTTGATCGACGGGGGGGCGCGCACAGATACGCAGTATTTT

clone size: few
J gene: TRBJ2-7
D gene: NA
CDR3 length: 18
V gene: TRBV11-1
CDR3 protein: CASSPQVPPATDWSEQYF
CDR3 DNA: TGTGCCAGCAGCCCCCAGGTGCCTCCCGCAACCGATTGGAGCGAGCAGTACTTC

clone size: few
J gene: TRBJ2-7
D gene: TRBD1
CDR3 length: 14
V gene: TRBV20-1
CDR3 protein: CSAALAGQGDEQYF
CDR3 DNA: TGCAGTGCAGCCCTGGCGGGACAGGGAGACGAGCAGTACTTC

clone size: few
J gene: TRBJ1-1
D gene: NA
CDR3 length: 14
V gene: TRBV20-1
CDR3 protein: CSARSQNRGTEAFF
CDR3 DNA: TGCAGTGCTAGAAGCCAAAACCGGGGCACTGAAGCTTTCTTT

clone size: few
J gene: TRBJ1-6
D gene: TRBD1
CDR3 length: 21
V gene: TRBV4-1
CDR3 protein: CASSRSLGQGDLSSYNSPLHF
CDR3 DNA: TGCGCCAGCAGCCGCTCTCTGGGACAGGGTGACTTGAGCTCCTATAATTCACCCCTCCACTTT

clone size: NA
J gene: TRBJ2-5
D gene: NA
CDR3 length: 18
V gene: TRBV7-6
CDR3 protein: CASSQGGRGPHSRETQYF
CDR3 DNA: TGTGCCAGCAGCCAGGGGGGGCGGGGGCCCCATAGCCGAGAGACCCAGTACTTC

clone size: few
J gene: TRBJ1-2
D gene: NA
CDR3 length: 14
V gene: TRBV12-3/TRBV12-4
CDR3 protein: CASSFRGVNYGYTF
CDR3 DNA: TGTGCCAGCAGTTTTCGAGGGGTGAACTATGGCTACACCTTC

clone size: NA
J gene: TRBJ1-1
D gene: NA
CDR3 length: 15
V gene: TRBV4-3
CDR3 protein: CASSQGHRARTEAFF
CDR3 DNA: TGCGCCAGCAGCCAAGGGCACAGGGCGAGGACTGAAGCTTTCTTT

clone size: many
J gene: TRBJ1-1
D gene: NA
CDR3 length: 11
V gene: TRBV6-1
CDR3 protein: CASSSVTEAFF
CDR3 DNA: TGTGCCAGCAGTTCCGTCACTGAAGCTTTCTTT

clone size: NA
J gene: TRBJ1-2
D gene: NA
CDR3 length: 16
V gene: TRBV27
CDR3 protein: CASSPEWDGANYGYTF
CDR3 DNA: TGTGCCAGCAGCCCCGAATGGGACGGTGCTAACTATGGCTACACCTTC

clone size: many
J gene: TRBJ2-1
D gene: TRBD2
CDR3 length: 16
V gene: TRBV4-1
CDR3 protein: CASSQEASGGMVEQFF
CDR3 DNA: TGCGCCAGCAGCCAAGAGGCTAGCGGGGGGATGGTGGAGCAGTTCTTC

clone size: few
J gene: TRBJ2-7
D gene: TRBD1
CDR3 length: 13
V gene: TRBV6-5
CDR3 protein: CASSTGQGTAQYF
CDR3 DNA: TGTGCCAGCAGTACAGGACAGGGGACCGCGCAGTACTTC

clone size: few
J gene: TRBJ2-7
D gene: NA
CDR3 length: 14
V gene: TRBV5-6
CDR3 protein: CASSMVGRPHEQYF
CDR3 DNA: TGTGCCAGCAGCATGGTAGGCCGACCCCACGAGCAGTACTTC

clone size: few
J gene: TRBJ1-2
D gene: NA
CDR3 length: 15
V gene: TRBV27
CDR3 protein: CASSLNPGQNYGYTF
CDR3 DNA: TGTGCCAGCAGTTTAAACCCAGGACAGAACTATGGCTACACCTTC

clone size: NA
J gene: TRBJ1-1
D gene: NA
CDR3 length: 15
V gene: TRBV7-9
CDR3 protein: CASSSPTAEYTEAFF
CDR3 DNA: TGTGCCAGCAGCTCCCCTACGGCGGAGTACACTGAAGCTTTCTTT

clone size: NA
J gene: TRBJ2-7
D gene: NA
CDR3 length: 13
V gene: TRBV20-1
CDR3 protein: CSAPTYESYEQYF
CDR3 DNA: TGCAGTGCCCCAACGTACGAATCCTACGAGCAGTACTTC